This T cell receptor beta chain emerged from a study of blood T cell repertoires in COVID-19. From germline, CDR1 is SEHNR and CDR2 FQNEAQ (reference sequence). The CDR3 contains 15 residues. Deletions cut 1 base from V and 0 bases from J, with 7 bases between. Generated by immunoSEQ multiplex PCR, the TCRdb table keeps only in-frame clones and is missing some. The repertoire consists of roughly 67,000 clones, with around 83% occurring once and the leading ten covering 3.5% to 5%. The sample consisted of peripheral blood. This chain links TRBV7-9 with TRBJ2-1; D ambiguous. The receptor's source is a man aged 50-60 years with acute or convalescent COVID-19. As DNA, the CDR3 is TGTGCCAGCAGCTTAGTAACATTCTCCTACAATGAGCAGTTCTTC. This translates into CASSLVTFSYNEQFF.